Listed here are 22 T cell receptor beta chains from one sample, sequenced in a study of CD8 T cells in ankylosing spondylitis. Study observations and caveats: Ankylosing spondylitis blood appeared to be characterized by a TCR beta motif of about eight highly homologous variants.

A single record per CDR3 protein comes from TCRdb applying MiXCR to the 5' RACE reads. The sample holds fewer than 400,000 distinct CDR3 sequences, around 20% seen once. No antigen has been assigned to these receptors. Sequencing was performed on blood, either unsorted or a sorted T cell fraction (not recorded which). Receptors originate from a male donor with ankylosing spondylitis.

This rearrangement joins TRBV19 to TRBJ2-1, with 13 bases lining up with TRBD2. Germline V gene lookup returns CDR1 LNHDA and CDR2 SQIVND (reference sequence). J lost 7 bases, V lost 3 bases, and 6 bases had no gene match. The CDR3 sequence is 16 residues long. The CDR3 here is CASSIRGLAGANEQFF. CDR3 DNA: TGTGCCAGTAGTATTAGAGGACTAGCGGGAGCGAATGAGCAGTTCTTC.

This clonotype was recorded a few times. The chain links TRBV20-1 to TRBJ1-5; unclear D gene. The CDR3 is made up of 13 amino acids. CDR1 and CDR2 from the germline V gene are DFQATT and SNEGSKA (reference sequence). The germline V and J ends were trimmed by 1 base and 3 bases, with 7 bases remaining between them. The CDR3 nucleotides are TGCAGTGCTAGAGGGTATTCCAATCAGCCCCAGCATTTT. It specifies CSARGYSNQPQHF.

Many counts were recorded for this clonotype. The chain combines TRBV29-1 with TRBJ2-5; D tentatively fits TRBD1 or TRBD2 (7 bases each). Trimming cost V 7 bases and J 2 bases, with 11 bases left between them. The CDR3 is 12 amino acids. CDR1 SQVTM and CDR2 ANQGSEA come from the germline V gene. The CDR3 bases are TGCAGCGGGGGGGGACAGCAAGAGACCCAGTACTTC. This gives the protein CSGGGQQETQYF.

The chain is built from TRBV5-1 and TRBJ1-4, with TRBD1 matching over 7 bases. The CDR3 length is 19 residues. Germline V gene lookup returns CDR1 SGHRS and CDR2 YFSETQ. V shed 0 bases and J 8 bases; nucleotides not matched to a gene: 19. CDR3 in DNA: TGCGCCAGCAGCTTGGTAGTCCAGGGGGGGAAGGTCGGCGGCGAAAAACTGTTTTTT. It encodes CASSLVVQGGKVGGEKLFF. The full variable domain, its missing parts supplied by reference TRBV5-1 and TRBJ1-4, is KAGVTQTPRYLIKTRGQQVTLSCSPISGHRSVSWYQQTPGQGLQFLFEYFSETQRNKGNFPGRFSGRQFSNSRSEMNVSTLELGDSALYLCASSLVVQGGKVGGEKLFFGSGTQLSVL.

This clonotype was recorded a few times. The rearrangement joins TRBV29-1 to TRBJ1-5; D uncertain. The CDR3 contains 12 residues. The V gene's germline CDR1 is SQVTM and CDR2 ANQGSEA. Trimming removed 6 bases at V and 3 bases at J, with 9 bases between. CDR3 bases: TGCAGCGTAAGAGAGCTCAATCAGCCCCAGCATTTT. Translation gives CSVRELNQPQHF.

This clonotype was detected only a few times. The V gene is TRBV3-1, the J gene TRBJ1-1; D ambiguous. The germline CDR1 and CDR2 sequences are LGHDT and YNNKEL (reference sequence). The CDR3 spans 17 residues. The V end lost 4 bases, the J end lost 0 bases, and 18 bases lay between the germline ends. The CDR3 DNA is TGTGCCAGCAGCCCCCGACTGTCTACCTATATGAACACTGAAGCTTTCTTT. This codes for CASSPRLSTYMNTEAFF.

The chain combines TRBV21-1 with TRBJ1-5. TRBV21-1 corresponds to a pseudogene. This CDR3 is built from 14 residues. The chain's CDR3 is CVIKGLPSNQPQHF. The CDR3 bases are TGTGTAATTAAAGGGTTACCTAGCAATCAGCCCCAGCATTTT.

This clonotype was seen only a few times. The J gene is TRBJ1-2, the V gene TRBV20-1; D call uncertain. The V gene's germline CDR1 is DFQATT and CDR2 SNEGSKA (reference sequence). V lost 3 bases to trimming and J lost 1 base, with 6 bases between them. The CDR3 covers 12 residues. This CDR3 is CSASNYNYGYTF. The CDR3 DNA sequence: TGCAGTGCTAGTAACTATAACTATGGCTACACCTTC.

The chain links TRBV10-3 to TRBJ1-5; unclear D gene. The germline gives CDR1 ENHRY, CDR2 SYGVKD. Trimming left V 4 bases short and J 4 bases short, with 2 bases between. The CDR3 is made up of 11 amino acids. This CDR3 is CAISGNQPQHF. In DNA, the CDR3 is TGTGCCATCAGTGGGAATCAGCCCCAGCATTTT.

A few counts support this clonotype. The chain carries TRBV9 and TRBJ2-1; the match to TRBD2 covers 14 bases. The junction had 6 bases not matched to a gene; V was cut back by 3 bases and J by 7 bases. Germline V gene sequence: CDR1 SGDLS, CDR2 YYNGEE. The length of the CDR3 is 16 residues. The CDR3 DNA follows: TGTGCCAGCAGCGCCGGGACTAGCGGGAGTCTAAATGAGCAGTTCTTC. It codes for CASSAGTSGSLNEQFF.

This clonotype was observed a few times. The chain employs TRBV7-9 and TRBJ1-1; D unresolved. V was clipped by 5 bases and J by 3 bases, with 10 bases between them. Germline V gives CDR1 SEHNR, CDR2 FQNEAQ (reference sequence). The CDR3 runs to 13 residues. The CDR3 DNA follows: TGTGCCAGCAGCGTTGGACGGGACACTGAAGCTTTCTTT. This translates into CASSVGRDTEAFF.

The table lists this clonotype with a few counts. The V call is TRBV27, the J call TRBJ1-1, with 10 nucleotides matching TRBD1. The CDR3 runs to 14 residues. The J segment lost 11 bases and the V segment lost 4 bases, leaving 10 bases of the junction unmatched. Germline V gene sequence: CDR1 MNHEY, CDR2 SMNVEV (reference sequence). The DNA of the CDR3 is TGTGCCAGCAGTTCCCTCGGGACAGGGGTTTTGGCTTTCTTT. This translates into CASSSLGTGVLAFF.

This sequence joins TRBV25-1 and TRBJ2-5; 8 bases fit TRBD1. Trimming at V came to 4 bases and at J to 3 bases, leaving 7 bases not matched to a gene. Germline CDR1 is MGHDK and CDR2 is SYGVNS. This CDR3 has 15 amino acids. The CDR3 region is CASSVQGAGEETQYF. The DNA of the CDR3 is TGTGCCAGCAGTGTTCAGGGGGCTGGGGAAGAGACCCAGTACTTC.

The chain links TRBV12-3 or TRBV12-4 to TRBJ1-5; TRBD1 is a possible D gene (5 bases). V dropped 4 bases and J dropped 7 bases, with 14 bases sitting between them. This CDR3 region has 14 residues. CDR3 in amino acids: CASSSWDGSQPQHF. For the CDR3, the DNA is TGTGCCAGCAGTTCATGGGACGGCTCCCAGCCCCAGCATTTT.

This clonotype turned up a few times. The gene calls are TRBV6-5 and TRBJ2-5; 7 bases match TRBD1. The trim removed 2 bases at V and 1 base at J, leaving 1 base unmatched. The germline gives CDR1 MNHEY, CDR2 SVGAGI. This CDR3 contains 14 residues. CDR3 DNA sequence: TGTGCCAGCAGTTACGGGGACAGCCAAGAGACCCAGTACTTC. It specifies CASSYGDSQETQYF.

There are a few counts of this clonotype. The genes are TRBV28 and TRBJ2-5, with unresolved D. The germline CDR1 and CDR2 sequences are MDHEN and SYDVKM. The CDR3 is 12 residues long. The V end lost 7 bases, the J end lost 3 bases, and 9 bases lay between the germline ends. CDR3 region: CASNVVEETQYF. In nucleotides, the CDR3 is TGTGCCAGCAACGTGGTGGAAGAGACCCAGTACTTC.

This clonotype was detected only a few times. This sequence joins TRBV7-6 and TRBJ2-5, with 7 positions matching TRBD2. The CDR3 is made up of 15 amino acids. The germline CDR1 and CDR2 sequences are SGHVS and FNYEAQ. The ends lost 1 base at V and 5 bases at J; junction bases unmatched: 7. CDR3 region: CASSLGGRAVETQYF. DNA of the CDR3: TGTGCCAGCAGCTTAGGGGGGAGGGCCGTGGAGACCCAGTACTTC.

The sample holds a few counts of this clonotype. The CDR3, as DNA: TGTGCCAGCAGTGACACAGGTCGTTCACCCCTCCACTTT. Translation: CASSDTGRSPLHF. The genes are TRBV2 and TRBJ1-6, with TRBD1 as a possible D gene (5 bases). V dropped 3 bases and J dropped 9 bases, with 9 bases sitting between them. Germline loops: CDR1 SNHLY, CDR2 FYNNEI. The CDR3 totals 13 residues.

This clonotype was seen at least ten times. This chain joins TRBV20-1 and TRBJ1-1; D not certain. The germline V and J ends were trimmed by 3 bases and 5 bases, with 10 bases remaining between them. Looked up from germline, CDR1 is DFQATT and CDR2 is SNEGSKA (reference sequence). There are 12 residues in the CDR3. The CDR3 bases are TGCAGTGCTAGGGAGGGTTGGACTGAAGCTTTCTTT. It is translated as CSAREGWTEAFF.

This clonotype turned up a few times. V gene TRBV20-1 combines with J gene TRBJ2-7; 9 bases agree with TRBD1. Germline V CDR1 and CDR2: DFQATT, SNEGSKA (reference sequence). This CDR3 comprises 13 residues. With V trimmed by 6 bases and J by 6 bases, 9 bases remained unmatched. The CDR3 nucleotides are TGCAGTGCACCTCCGGGACAGGGCCGCGAGCAGTACTTC. It yields the protein CSAPPGQGREQYF.

This clonotype was seen only a few times. The chain carries TRBV3-1 and TRBJ2-4; no reliable D call. Trimming shortened V by 7 bases and J by 1 base, and 11 bases separated the two germline ends. This CDR3 region has 14 residues. Germline CDR1 reads LGHDT; CDR2 reads YNNKEL (reference sequence). Here the CDR3 DNA reads TGTGCCAGCACCCAGAGCAGGGCCAAAAACATTCAGTACTTC. This gives the protein CASTQSRAKNIQYF.

This chain uses TRBV11-2 with TRBJ2-5; 8 positions match TRBD2. The CDR3 has 19 amino acids. Trimming removed 4 bases from V and 0 bases from J; junction bases left unmatched: 16. Germline assignment: CDR1 SGHAT and CDR2 FQNNGV. The chain's CDR3 is CASSSGREGLALYQETQYF. CDR3 sequence (DNA): TGTGCCAGCAGCTCCGGCCGGGAGGGGCTAGCGCTGTACCAAGAGACCCAGTACTTC.